The 10 T cell receptor beta chains below all came from one sample that was sequenced in a study of response to subunit inactivated influenza vaccine. MiXCR, applied by TCRdb to the RT-PCR reads, yields one record per CDR3 protein. The sample lists 650,000 to 800,000 distinct CDR3 sequences; around 14% were seen once. Sequenced here: PBMCs from blood, sampled roughly 2 weeks before vaccination. These receptors all stem from a man between 45 and 60 years old who received an inactivated influenza vaccine.

This clonotype was counted between two and nine times. V is TRBV4-2 and J is TRBJ2-1, with D possibly matching TRBD2 (6 bases). CDR3 length equals 17 residues. V was shortened by 0 bases and J by 5 bases, with 17 bases between the two germline ends. Germline assignment: CDR1 LGHNA and CDR2 YNFKEQ. The CDR3 coding sequence is TGTGCCAGCAGCCAAGAGCAAGCGCGGGGACTCGACAATGAGCAGTTCTTC. It translates to CASSQEQARGLDNEQFF.

The chain combines TRBV3-1 with TRBJ2-7, with unresolved D. The germline V gene encodes CDR1 LGHDT and CDR2 YNNKEL (reference sequence). V lost 0 bases and J 3 bases, leaving 9 bases between the germline ends. This CDR3 has 14 amino acids. CDR3 nucleotides: TGTGCCAGCAGCCAAGAATGGGGTCACTACGAGCAGTACTTC. Its protein is CASSQEWGHYEQYF.

In its sample, this clonotype was seen a few times. The chain has TRBV10-3 and TRBJ2-3; 7 bases line up with TRBD1. The V gene end was trimmed by 3 bases and the J gene end by 4 bases; junction bases not matched to a gene: 16. This CDR3 spans 18 amino acids. The V gene's germline CDR1 is ENHRY and CDR2 SYGVKD. The chain's CDR3 is CAISDMGQSASFSDTQYF. The DNA for the CDR3 is TGTGCCATCAGTGATATGGGACAGTCCGCGTCTTTTTCAGATACGCAGTATTTT.

CDR3 coding DNA: TGTGCCAGTCATCTAGCGGGTACGAACACCGGGGAGCTGTTTTTT. Its protein is CASHLAGTNTGELFF. The chain links TRBV19 to TRBJ2-2; the match to TRBD2 covers 8 bases. CDR3 length: 15 amino acids. Germline trimming cut 8 bases from V and 0 bases from J; bases unmatched to any gene: 5. The germline gives CDR1 LNHDA, CDR2 SQIVND (reference sequence).

CDR3 sequence reads: CASSVGQLTDTQYF. The CDR3 DNA reads as TGTGCCAGCAGCGTAGGGCAGCTCACAGATACGCAGTATTTT. This chain uses TRBV9 with TRBJ2-3; D ambiguous. The germline V gene has CDR1 SGDLS and CDR2 YYNGEE. The CDR3 contains 14 residues. Trimming took off 0 bases at V and 2 bases at J, with 7 bases between the two ends.

This clonotype was found once. This may arise from a read error, as a much more abundant clone is one base away. The chain is built from TRBV19 and TRBJ2-1, with TRBD2 matching over 11 bases. With 4 bases clipped from V and 9 bases from J, the junction kept 8 bases outside the gene matches. This CDR3 is built from 15 residues. In germline, CDR1 is LNHDA, CDR2 SQIVND (reference sequence). The CDR3 region is CASSTTSGSGFEQFF. The CDR3 nucleotides are TGTGCCAGTAGTACTACTAGCGGGAGTGGCTTTGAGCAGTTCTTC.

This clonotype has only a few counts. V usage is TRBV6-1 and J usage is TRBJ1-3, with D tentatively TRBD1 (6 bases). Germline V gives CDR1 MNHNS, CDR2 SASEGT. The V gene lost 7 bases and the J gene lost 0 bases, with 13 bases spanning the gap. The CDR3 has 15 residues. CDR3 loop: CASKRQVASGNTIYF. Here the CDR3 DNA reads TGTGCCAGCAAACGACAGGTTGCCTCTGGAAACACCATATATTTT.

This clonotype came up once. This chain uses TRBV29-1 with TRBJ2-6; the match to TRBD1 covers 8 bases. Germline V gene sequence: CDR1 SQVTM, CDR2 ANQGSEA. CDR3 length: 12 amino acids. The CDR3 region has the DNA TGCGCAGGGGGCGCTGGGGCCAACGTCCTGACTTTC. Translating gives CAGGAGANVLTF. The entire variable domain, with the rest obtained from reference TRBV29-1 and TRBJ2-6, is as follows: SAVISQKPSRDICQRGTSLTIQCQVDSQVTMMFWYRQQPGQSLTLIATANQGSEATYESGFVIDKFPISRPNLTFSTLTVSNMSPEDSSIYLCAGGAGANVLTFGAGSRLTVL.

The chain employs TRBV14 and TRBJ2-3; D perhaps matches TRBD1 (5 bases). CDR1 and CDR2 (germline): SGHDN, FVKESK. V dropped 1 base and J dropped 2 bases, with 13 bases sitting between them. This CDR3 is built from 16 residues. CDR3 in DNA: TGTGCCAGCAGCCAAGGAAGGGGCTTAGACACAGATACGCAGTATTTT. Residues: CASSQGRGLDTDTQYF.

This clonotype has a handful of counts. Its ends do not fully match the called genes, so a read error is possible. V usage is TRBV20-1 and J usage is TRBJ2-3, with D tentatively TRBD1 or TRBD2 (6 bases each). The germline V gene encodes CDR1 DFQATT and CDR2 SNEGSKA (reference sequence). CDR3 length equals 15 residues. DNA for the CDR3: TGCAGTGCTGGAGACATCACGGGGGCCAGAGATACGCAGTATTTT. Its protein product is CSAGDITGARDTQYF.